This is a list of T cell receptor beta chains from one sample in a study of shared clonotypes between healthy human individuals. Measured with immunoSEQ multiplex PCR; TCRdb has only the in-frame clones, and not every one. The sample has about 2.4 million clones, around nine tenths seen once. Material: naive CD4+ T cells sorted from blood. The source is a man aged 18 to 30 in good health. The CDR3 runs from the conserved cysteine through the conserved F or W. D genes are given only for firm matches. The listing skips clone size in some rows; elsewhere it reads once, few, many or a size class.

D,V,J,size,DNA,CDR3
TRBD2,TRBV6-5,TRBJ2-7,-,TGTGCCAGCAGTTACTTTGGCGGGAGGGCCTACGAGCAGTACTTC,CASSYFGGRAYEQYF
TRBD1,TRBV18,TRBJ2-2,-,TGTGCCAGCTCACCAGGGACAGGCTCTACCGGGGAGCTGTTTTTT,CASSPGTGSTGELFF
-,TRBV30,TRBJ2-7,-,TGTGCCTGCCAATCGGGGGCTAGCGAGCAGTACTTC,CACQSGASEQYF
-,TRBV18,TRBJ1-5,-,TGTGCCAGCTCCTCGTCGGAGAATCAGCCCCAGCATTTT,CASSSSENQPQHF
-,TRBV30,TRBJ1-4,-,TGTGCCTGGAAAAGACCGGCCTCTGCAACTAATGAAAAACTGTTTTTT,CAWKRPASATNEKLFF
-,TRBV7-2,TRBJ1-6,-,TGTGCCAGCTCTGGGGTATGGGGTTCACCCCTCCACTTT,CASSGVWGSPLHF
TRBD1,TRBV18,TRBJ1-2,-,TGTGCCAGCTCACCCCCGACAGGGCCTGGCTACACCTTC,CASSPPTGPGYTF
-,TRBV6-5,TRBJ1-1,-,TGTGCCAGCAGTTACTCGTGGACACCGAACACTGAAGCTTTCTTT,CASSYSWTPNTEAFF
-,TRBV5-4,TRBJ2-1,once,TGTGCCAGCAGCTTGCCGAGGACAGCCTACAATGAGCAGTTCTTC,CASSLPRTAYNEQFF
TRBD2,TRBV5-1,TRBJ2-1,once,TGCGCCAGCAGCTTGGGTAGCGGGTTCTACAATGAGCAGTTCTTC,CASSLGSGFYNEQFF
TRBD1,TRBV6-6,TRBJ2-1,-,TGTGCCAGCAGTTACTTTCGGACAGGGGGAGGGAATGAGCAGTTCTTC,CASSYFRTGGGNEQFF
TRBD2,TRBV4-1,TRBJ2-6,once,TGCGCCAGCAGCCTCCGGGGAGGGCATGAAGGGGGGGCCAACGTCCTGACTTTC,CASSLRGGHEGGANVLTF
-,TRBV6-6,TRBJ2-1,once,TGTGCCAGCAGCCAAAGAAGGCATGAGCAGTTCTTC,CASSQRRHEQFF
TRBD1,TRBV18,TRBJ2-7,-,TGTGCCAGCTCACCAATTTCCGGGACAGGGACCGAGCAGTACTTC,CASSPISGTGTEQYF
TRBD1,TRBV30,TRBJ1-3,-,TGTGCCTGGACCGGACAGGCTGGAAACACCATATATTTT,CAWTGQAGNTIYF
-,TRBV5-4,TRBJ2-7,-,TGTGCCAGCAGCCTAAACCGGGGCTACGAGCAGTACTTC,CASSLNRGYEQYF
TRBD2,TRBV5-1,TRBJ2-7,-,TGCGCCAGCAGCCCAAGCGGGGGGGTAAGCTCCTACGAGCAGTACTTC,CASSPSGGVSSYEQYF
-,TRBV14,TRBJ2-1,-,TGTGCCAGCAGCCGACTTCGAGCCAATGAGCAGTTCTTC,CASSRLRANEQFF
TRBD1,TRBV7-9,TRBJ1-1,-,TGTGCCAGCAGCTTAGTTGGCCAGGGGGCAGGAGTTGGCACTGAAGCTTTCTTT,CASSLVGQGAGVGTEAFF
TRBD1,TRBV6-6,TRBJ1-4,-,TGTGCCAGCAGACGACAGGGCGTCGAAAAACTGTTTTTT,CASRRQGVEKLFF
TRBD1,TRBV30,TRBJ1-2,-,TGTGCCTGGAGTGCAGACACAGGGGTATATGGCTACACCTTC,CAWSADTGVYGYTF
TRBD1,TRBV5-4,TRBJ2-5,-,TGTGCCAGCAGGAGCCCTGACAGGGGGGTGGCAGAGACCCAGTACTTC,CASRSPDRGVAETQYF
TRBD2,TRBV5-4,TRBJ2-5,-,TGTGCCAGCAGCTTGGATCTAGGGCTAGCGGGGACCCAAGAGACCCAGTACTTC,CASSLDLGLAGTQETQYF
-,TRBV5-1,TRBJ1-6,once,TGCGCCAGCAGCTTGGAGGGGCCCCCTAATTCACCCCTCCACTTT,CASSLEGPPNSPLHF
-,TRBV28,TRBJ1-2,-,TGTGCCAGCAGGGAATCAGGGAGCTATGGCTACACCTTC,CASRESGSYGYTF
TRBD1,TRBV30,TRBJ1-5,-,TGTGCCTGGACCACAGGGGGCCATCAGCCCCAGCATTTT,CAWTTGGHQPQHF
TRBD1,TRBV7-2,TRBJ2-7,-,TGTGCCAGCAGCTCGCCGGACAGGGTTTGGGAGCAGTACTTC,CASSSPDRVWEQYF
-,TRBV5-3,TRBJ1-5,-,TGTGCCAGAAGCTTTACAGGGAAGCCTCAGCCCCAGCATTTT,CARSFTGKPQPQHF
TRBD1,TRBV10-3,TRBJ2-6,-,TGTGCCATCAGTGAGCGGACAGGGGTTTCTGGGGCCAACGTCCTGACTTTC,CAISERTGVSGANVLTF
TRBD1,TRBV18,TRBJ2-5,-,TGTGCCAGCTCACCGGTCCGGGACAGGGCGCAAGAGACCCAGTACTTC,CASSPVRDRAQETQYF
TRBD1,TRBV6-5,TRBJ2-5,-,TGTGCCAGCAGTCGCTCCACAGGGGGGGAGACCCAGTACTTC,CASSRSTGGETQYF
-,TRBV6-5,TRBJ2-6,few,TGTGCCAGCAGTTCCGACTCTGGGGCCAACGTCCTGACTTTC,CASSSDSGANVLTF